This TCR beta chain was observed in a study of T cells after yellow fever vaccination. The overall study: Some fractions had low cell numbers, and these were prepared with SMART-Seq v4 Ultra Low Input. Study observations and caveats: Although most clonotypes did not, a small share appeared in both CD4 and CD8 compartments. It was the secondary response that reached its peak faster, day 5 versus 15, but it was weaker. Reappearance after the booster was seen for most primary-vaccination clones, at more than 95% CD4 and 70% to 90% CD8.

V lost 4 bases and J lost 1, with 12 bases in between. This CDR3 comprises 15 residues. The germline CDR1 and CDR2 sequences are MGHRA and YSYEKL. TCRdb re-derived calls from the 5' RACE reads in MiXCR, one entry per CDR3 protein. The profile shows approximately 330,000 distinct CDR3 sequences, about 4% of them singletons. The sample holds a few counts of this clonotype. Its antigen is undetermined. The chain combines TRBV4-1 with TRBJ2-3, with no clear D. The sample in question was PBMCs, obtained 5 days after the yellow fever booster vaccination. This TCR was sampled from a man aged 18 to 29 who received the YFV17D yellow fever vaccine. The CDR3 loop reads CASSPRWVGTDTQYF. The CDR3 DNA reads as TGCGCCAGCAGCCCGAGGTGGGTGGGCACAGATACGCAGTATTTT.